A single TCR beta chain is shown here with its context. Its antigen is currently not known. No base qualities exist here, and no much larger clone lies one base off it. The data are from a study of CD8 T cells in Susac syndrome (dated by TCRdb to the late 2010s). The study in broad terms: Whether CD8+ T cell activation and differentiation in Susac syndrome was antigen driven was tested using repertoire sequencing. Broad study findings and their caveats: The study acknowledged that relatively few individuals were included in the TCR sequencing and HLA analysis.

Peripheral blood CD8+ and CD4+ T cells from healthy donors, Susac syndrome patients and multiple sclerosis patients were profiled by high-throughput TCR beta sequencing. Healthy donors were included as age- and sex-matched controls. Bulk CD8+ and CD4+ T cells were purified by magnetic negative isolation, whereas CD8+ TEMRA cells were enriched by FACS. Blood was collected in EDTA tubes and processed within 24 hours, with PBMCs isolated through density gradient centrifugation. PBMCs destined for TCR sequencing were cryopreserved in liquid nitrogen and later thawed in a 37 °C water bath. The sorted or isolated CD4+, CD8+ and CD8+ TEMRA cells reached a purity of at least 90%. Trimming leaves V shorter by 6 bases and J shorter by 5 bases, with the junction holding 8 bases beyond the gene matches. According to the germline V gene (reference sequence), CDR1 reads SEHNR and CDR2 reads FQNEAQ. Including cysteine and phenylalanine, the CDR3 has 14 amino acids. The only DNA kept is the CDR3, 42 bases in frame from the first base.

RNA was extracted with the RNeasy kit and about 0.5 to 1 ug was reverse transcribed using random hexamers. The immunoSEQ multiplex PCR assay, covering 54 Vbeta and 13 Jbeta segments, was used to amplify TCR beta CDR3 regions. Bias from PCR amplification was corrected by using a synthetic template baseline for primer optimization and for computational correction. The original methods were these. Reads were assigned to V, D and J genes according to IMGT and analyzed in immunoSEQ Analyzer, with only productive sequences retained. Clonality was calculated as one minus the Shannon entropy normalized by log2 of the number of productive unique sequences. For each patient and control, public and private clones were evaluated among the 100 most prevalent clones. Clones were defined as Susac-specific when absent from the healthy and MS cohorts, from approximately 970 published viral clones and from other ImmuneACCESS disease sequences. TCRdb ran its own pipeline on the public reads, namely fastp trimming at Q25 and MiXCR clone calling, and kept in-frame beta chains. Merged by CDR3 protein, the rows form single entries marked with the most common genes and DNA. The V and J calls and clone size come from TCRdb's table, not from the authors' own analysis. This sample holds approximately 160,000 distinct CDR3 sequences; just over 90% were observed only once. The ten largest make up more than 0.13% of the sample.

The source is a human donor in good health. The material sequenced was CD4+ T cells from PBMCs. The chain links TRBV7-9 with TRBJ2-5; 8 nucleotides in the junction match TRBD1. The CDR3 reads CASRPQGARETQYF. At the DNA level, the sequence is TGTGCCAGCAGACCGCAGGGGGCGCGGGAGACCCAGTACTTC.